What follows are 15 T cell receptor beta chains derived from one specimen sequenced in a study of cytomegalovirus exposure and HLA in healthy donors. Libraries were prepared by immunoSEQ multiplex PCR; TCRdb keeps only in-frame clonotypes and omits some of them. The sample contains a few hundred thousand clones, 90% of which appear only once. Sequencing was performed on PBMCs. The receptors come from a woman between 18 and 30 years old in good health and CMV-seronegative.

This sequence joins TRBV28 and TRBJ2-3, with 14 positions matching TRBD2. This CDR3 comprises 16 residues. Germline V gene sequence: CDR1 MDHEN, CDR2 SYDVKM. Trimming at V came to 5 bases and at J to 4 bases, leaving 5 bases not matched to a gene. The CDR3: CASSVRLAGGSDTQYF. The CDR3, as DNA: TGTGCCAGCAGTGTAAGACTAGCGGGGGGGTCAGATACGCAGTATTTT.

This clone was recorded once. In DNA form, the CDR3 reads TGCGCCAGCAGTGAGTCCTACAGGGGTATAGAGACCCAGTACTTC. Translating it yields CASSESYRGIETQYF. V gene TRBV10-2 combines with J gene TRBJ2-5; 7 bases align to TRBD1. The CDR3 runs 15 residues. Germline V gene lookup returns CDR1 WSHSY and CDR2 SAAADI. The V and J ends lost 0 bases and 4 bases, in that order; junction bases with no gene match: 5.

This chain links TRBV4-1 with TRBJ1-5; D is possibly TRBD1 (5 bases). Germline V CDR1 and CDR2: MGHRA, YSYEKL. Trimming cost V 4 bases and J 2 bases, with 15 bases left between them. There are 16 residues in the CDR3. The CDR3 here is CASSLVQALGNQPQHF. As DNA, the CDR3 is TGCGCCAGCAGCCTAGTACAGGCATTAGGCAATCAGCCCCAGCATTTT.

The chain combines TRBV19 with TRBJ2-5; no clear D. CDR1 and CDR2 (germline): LNHDA, SQIVND (reference sequence). Trimming removed 6 bases from V and 1 base from J, with 6 bases in between. CDR3 length: 12 residues. This chain's CDR3 is CASSDFQETQYF. The CDR3 DNA reads TGTGCCAGTAGCGACTTCCAAGAGACCCAGTACTTC.

The V and J genes are TRBV7-9 and TRBJ2-5; D is ambiguous. The CDR3 spans 14 residues. The germline gives CDR1 SEHNR, CDR2 FQNEAQ (reference sequence). The V gene lost 1 base and the J gene lost 7 bases, with 13 bases spanning the gap. DNA of the CDR3: TGTGCCAGCAGCTTAGGTGGTGGAGTCCGGACCCAGTACTTC. As protein: CASSLGGGVRTQYF.

V gene TRBV27 combines with J gene TRBJ2-1; 8 bases are a match to TRBD2. CDR3 length: 16 residues. Trimming took 0 bases from V and 10 from J; bases not matched to a gene: 11. CDR1 and CDR2 (germline): MNHEY, SMNVEV (reference sequence). CDR3 DNA: TGTGCCAGCAGTTTATCGGTCGAGCGGGGGTTTAGGGAGCAGTTCTTC. Encoded protein: CASSLSVERGFREQFF.

CDR3 amino acids: CASSPEAGDTQYF. As DNA, the CDR3 is TGTGCCAGCAGCCCAGAAGCGGGAGATACGCAGTATTTT. The chain employs TRBV7-6 and TRBJ2-3, with TRBD2 as a possible D gene (6 bases). V was cut by 5 bases and J by 5 bases, with 11 bases left in between. The CDR3 is 13 amino acids. Looked up from germline, CDR1 is SGHVS and CDR2 is FNYEAQ.

This chain uses TRBV7-8 with TRBJ2-3; 10 bases align to TRBD1. Germline CDR1 is SGHVS and CDR2 is FQNEAQ. This CDR3 spans 16 amino acids. V was pared by 4 bases and J by 4 bases, with 8 bases of the junction left unmatched. The CDR3 bases are TGTGCCAGCAGCTCCGTTCCGGGACAGGGGCCAGATACGCAGTATTTT. This translates into CASSSVPGQGPDTQYF.

This chain joins TRBV11-2 and TRBJ2-3; 10 bases are shared with TRBD2. Germline lookup yields CDR1 SGHAT and CDR2 FQNNGV. Germline trimming cut 4 bases from V and 1 base from J; bases unmatched to any gene: 2. This CDR3 spans 15 amino acids. CDR3 sequence: CASSSGTSGTDTQYF. CDR3 sequence (DNA): TGTGCCAGCAGCTCCGGGACTAGCGGCACAGATACGCAGTATTTT.

This chain links TRBV5-6 with TRBJ2-2, with TRBD1 matching over 9 bases. V lost 0 bases, J lost 6 bases, and 6 bases stayed unmatched. The CDR3 sequence is 16 residues long. Germline loops: CDR1 SGHDT, CDR2 YYEEEE. CDR3: CASSLVGQGFAGELFF. DNA of the CDR3: TGTGCCAGCAGCTTGGTGGGACAGGGTTTTGCCGGGGAGCTGTTTTTT.

V and J are TRBV4-1 and TRBJ1-2; the D gene is possibly TRBD1 (5 bases). The ends were cut back, 0 bases at V and 4 bases at J, with 15 bases in the middle. The germline V gene has CDR1 MGHRA and CDR2 YSYEKL. The CDR3 spans 16 residues. CDR3 residues: CASSQDPGQGTYGYTF. The CDR3 DNA sequence: TGCGCCAGCAGCCAAGATCCCGGGCAGGGAACCTATGGCTACACCTTC.

The J gene is TRBJ2-1, the V gene TRBV6-5; a weak D match, TRBD1 (5 bases). CDR3 length: 13 residues. Trimming took off 5 bases at V and 5 bases at J, with 10 bases between the two ends. Germline V gene sequence: CDR1 MNHEY, CDR2 SVGAGI. CDR3 nucleotide sequence: TGTGCCAGCAGTATACAACAGGACAATGAGCAGTTCTTC. It encodes CASSIQQDNEQFF.

J is TRBJ2-1 and V is TRBV7-3, with D possibly matching TRBD1 (6 bases). Germline V lookup: CDR1 SGHTA, CDR2 FQGTGA. V lost 1 base, J lost 2 bases, and 9 bases lay in between. The CDR3 has 15 amino acids. CDR3 amino acids: CASSLSPGAYNEQFF. The CDR3 coding sequence is TGTGCCAGCAGCTTAAGTCCAGGGGCCTACAATGAGCAGTTCTTC. The entire variable domain, with the rest obtained from reference TRBV7-3 and TRBJ2-1, is as follows: GAGVSQTPSNKVTEKGKYVELRCDPISGHTALYWYRQSLGQGPEFLIYFQGTGAADDSGLPNDRFFAVRPEGSVSTLKIQRTERGDSAVYLCASSLSPGAYNEQFFGPGTRLTVL.

V usage is TRBV27 and J usage is TRBJ1-6, with a possible D match to TRBD1 (5 bases). Deletions cut 3 bases from V and 6 bases from J, with 9 bases between. The CDR3 runs 14 residues. Germline-derived CDR1 and CDR2 are MNHEY and SMNVEV (reference sequence). In DNA, the CDR3 is TGTGCCAGCAGTTTTGGACACATTAATTCACCCCTCCACTTT. It yields the protein CASSFGHINSPLHF.

The table lists this clone with a count of one. This chain connects TRBV7-9 to TRBJ2-5, with D possibly being TRBD2 (7 bases). CDR1 and CDR2 (germline): SEHNR, FQNEAQ (reference sequence). Trimming cost V 2 bases and J 5 bases, with 15 bases left between them. The CDR3 length is 15 residues. The CDR3 region is CASSLRGAQEETQYF. The CDR3 DNA reads TGTGCCAGCAGCTTACGGGGGGCGCAGGAGGAGACCCAGTACTTC.